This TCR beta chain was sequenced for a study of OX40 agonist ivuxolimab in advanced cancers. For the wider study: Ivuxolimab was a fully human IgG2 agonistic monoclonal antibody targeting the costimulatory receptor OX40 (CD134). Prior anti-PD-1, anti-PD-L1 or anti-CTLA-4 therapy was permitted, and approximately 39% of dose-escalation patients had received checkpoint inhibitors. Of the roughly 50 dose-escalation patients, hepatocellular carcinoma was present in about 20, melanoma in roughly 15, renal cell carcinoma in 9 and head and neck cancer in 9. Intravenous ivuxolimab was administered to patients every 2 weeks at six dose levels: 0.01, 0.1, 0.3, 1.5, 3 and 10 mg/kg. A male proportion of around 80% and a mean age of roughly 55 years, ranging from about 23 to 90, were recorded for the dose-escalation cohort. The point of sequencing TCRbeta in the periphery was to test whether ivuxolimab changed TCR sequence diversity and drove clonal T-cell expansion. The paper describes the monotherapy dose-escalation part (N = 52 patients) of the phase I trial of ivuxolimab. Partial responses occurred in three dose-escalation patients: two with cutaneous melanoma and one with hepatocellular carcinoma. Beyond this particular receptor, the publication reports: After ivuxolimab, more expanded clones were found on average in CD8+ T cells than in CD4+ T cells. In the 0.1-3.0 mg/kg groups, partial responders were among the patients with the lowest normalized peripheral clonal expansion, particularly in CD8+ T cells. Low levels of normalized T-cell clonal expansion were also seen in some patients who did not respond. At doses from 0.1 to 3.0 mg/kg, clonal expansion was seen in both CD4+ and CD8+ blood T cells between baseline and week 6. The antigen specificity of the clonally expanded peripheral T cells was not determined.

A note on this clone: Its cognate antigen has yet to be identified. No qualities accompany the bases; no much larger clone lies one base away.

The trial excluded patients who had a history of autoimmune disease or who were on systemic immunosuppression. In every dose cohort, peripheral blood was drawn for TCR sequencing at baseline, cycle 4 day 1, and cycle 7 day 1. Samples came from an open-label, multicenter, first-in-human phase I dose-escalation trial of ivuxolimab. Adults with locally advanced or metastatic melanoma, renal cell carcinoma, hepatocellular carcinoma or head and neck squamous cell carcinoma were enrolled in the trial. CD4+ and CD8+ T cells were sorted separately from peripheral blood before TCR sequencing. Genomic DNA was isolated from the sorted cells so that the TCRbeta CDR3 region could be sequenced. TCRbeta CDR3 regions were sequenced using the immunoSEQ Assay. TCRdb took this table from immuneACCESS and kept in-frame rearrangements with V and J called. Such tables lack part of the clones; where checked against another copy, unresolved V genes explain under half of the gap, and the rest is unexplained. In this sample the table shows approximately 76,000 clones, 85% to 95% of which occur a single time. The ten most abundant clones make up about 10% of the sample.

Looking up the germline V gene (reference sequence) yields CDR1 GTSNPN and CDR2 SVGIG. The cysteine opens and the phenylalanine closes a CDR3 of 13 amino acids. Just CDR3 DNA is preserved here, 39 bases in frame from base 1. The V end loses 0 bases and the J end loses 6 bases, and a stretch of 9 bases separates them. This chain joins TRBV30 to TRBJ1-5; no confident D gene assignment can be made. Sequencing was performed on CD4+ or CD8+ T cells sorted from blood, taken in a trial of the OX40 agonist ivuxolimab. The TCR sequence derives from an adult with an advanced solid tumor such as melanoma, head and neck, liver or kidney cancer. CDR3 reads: CAWSVTGFQPQHF. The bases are TGTGCCTGGAGTGTAACGGGTTTTCAGCCCCAGCATTTT. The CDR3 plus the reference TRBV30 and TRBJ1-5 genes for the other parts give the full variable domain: SQTIHQWPATLVQPVGSPLSLECTVEGTSNPNLYWYRQAAGRGLQLLFYSVGIGQISSEVPQNLSASRPQDRQFILSSKKLLLSDSGFYLCAWSVTGFQPQHFGDGTRLSIL.